The clone carrying this T cell receptor beta chain appeared once. Blood was sampled at baseline, cycle 4 day 1, and cycle 7 day 1. The V gene end was trimmed by 2 bases and the J gene end by 2 bases; junction bases not matched to a gene: 6. This CDR3 has 15 residues. The germline V gene has CDR1 MDHEN and CDR2 SYDVKM. This entry comes from a study of OX40 agonist ivuxolimab in advanced cancers. Libraries were prepared by immunoSEQ multiplex PCR; TCRdb keeps only in-frame clonotypes and omits some of them. The sample carries 65,000 or so clones, approximately 86% recorded once. The TCR comes from an adult with an advanced solid tumor such as melanoma, head and neck, liver or kidney cancer. The chain carries TRBV28 and TRBJ2-7, with 7 bases identical to TRBD1. The source was CD4+ or CD8+ T cells sorted from blood, collected in a trial of the OX40 agonist ivuxolimab. The CDR3 DNA sequence: TGTGCCAGCAGTTTAGGGGACAGTAGGGCCTACGAGCAGTACTTC. Protein sequence: CASSLGDSRAYEQYF.